The rows below give T cell receptor beta chains drawn from one sample of a study of Graves' ophthalmopathy and Graves' hyperthyroidism. TCRdb re-derived calls from the multiplex PCR reads in MiXCR, one entry per CDR3 protein. The repertoire holds almost 40,000 distinct CDR3 sequences, roughly 50% seen once, with approximately 27% in the top ten. The sequenced material came from peripheral blood. The receptors come from an adult woman with stable Graves' hyperthyroidism. The CDR3 runs from the conserved cysteine through the conserved F or W. D genes are given only for firm matches. Only some rows state a clone size, as once, few, many or a class for expanded clones.

size: once; V: TRBV2; D: .; J: TRBJ1-3; DNA: TGTGCCAGCAGTGAACTTGGAAACACCATATATTTT; CDR3: CASSELGNTIYF
size: .; V: TRBV29-1; D: TRBD2; J: TRBJ2-7; DNA: TGCAGCGTCTTAGCGGGAGTTCAGCAGTACTTC; CDR3: CSVLAGVQQYF
size: .; V: TRBV20-1; D: .; J: TRBJ2-1; DNA: TGCAGTGCTAGAGATAAGAGGGACAATGAGCAGTTCTTC; CDR3: CSARDKRDNEQFF
size: .; V: TRBV7-2; D: .; J: TRBJ2-5; DNA: TGTGCCAGCTTTTACCAAGAGACCCAGTACTTC; CDR3: CASFYQETQYF
size: many; V: TRBV6-5; D: TRBD1; J: TRBJ2-5; DNA: TGTGCCAGCAGTTACGGGACAGGGGGCAAAGAGACCCAGTACTTC; CDR3: CASSYGTGGKETQYF
size: .; V: TRBV14; D: TRBD1; J: TRBJ2-7; DNA: TGTGCCAGCAGCCGGGACAGCCCCCACGAGCAGTACTTC; CDR3: CASSRDSPHEQYF
size: medium-sized; V: TRBV9; D: .; J: TRBJ1-1; DNA: TGTGCCAGCAGCGTAGCCCTCCGTACTGAAGCTTTCTTT; CDR3: CASSVALRTEAFF
size: .; V: TRBV29-1; D: TRBD1; J: TRBJ2-2; DNA: TGCAGCGTGGGACAGGGGACCGGGGAGCTGTTTTTT; CDR3: CSVGQGTGELFF
size: .; V: TRBV29-1; D: .; J: TRBJ2-5; DNA: TGCAGCGTTGAGGGGCTAGCAAGTGGCAAGACCCAGTACTTC; CDR3: CSVEGLASGKTQYF
size: many; V: TRBV4-2; D: .; J: TRBJ1-6; DNA: TGTGCCAGCAGCCAAGATCCCTGGGCCAATTCACCCCTCCACTTT; CDR3: CASSQDPWANSPLHF
size: many; V: TRBV10-3; D: .; J: TRBJ2-3; DNA: TGTGCCATCAGTGAGGGCACAGATACGCAGTATTTT; CDR3: CAISEGTDTQYF
size: medium-sized; V: TRBV12-3/TRBV12-4; D: .; J: TRBJ1-1; DNA: TGTGCCAGCAGTTTGGGTGGGAACACTGAAGCTTTCTTT; CDR3: CASSLGGNTEAFF
size: once; V: TRBV20-1; D: .; J: TRBJ2-7; DNA: TGCAGTGCTAGGGGGGCGGGAGTGAACTACGAGCAGTACTTC; CDR3: CSARGAGVNYEQYF
size: .; V: TRBV12-3/TRBV12-4; D: .; J: TRBJ2-6; DNA: TGTGCCAGCAGGTTACCAGGGGCTGGGGCCAACGTCCTGACTTTC; CDR3: CASRLPGAGANVLTF
size: many; V: TRBV5-1; D: .; J: TRBJ2-7; DNA: TGCGCCAGCAGCTTGGGGACAGGGACTATTGAGCAGTACTTC; CDR3: CASSLGTGTIEQYF
size: many; V: TRBV5-1; D: .; J: TRBJ2-5; DNA: TGCGCCAGCAGCTGGGAGGGGGAAGAGACCCAGTACTTC; CDR3: CASSWEGEETQYF
size: .; V: TRBV20-1; D: .; J: TRBJ2-7; DNA: TGCAGTGCCCTCTACGAGCAGTACTTC; CDR3: CSALYEQYF
size: .; V: TRBV20-1; D: .; J: TRBJ2-3; DNA: TGCAGTGCTGGAGATCAGAGGACCCCCTTCACAGATACGCAGTATTTT; CDR3: CSAGDQRTPFTDTQYF
size: many; V: TRBV24-1; D: .; J: TRBJ2-7; DNA: TGTGCCACCAGTGACCTGGGACGGTCCGGGGACGAGCAGTACTTC; CDR3: CATSDLGRSGDEQYF
size: .; V: TRBV20-1; D: TRBD2; J: TRBJ2-7; DNA: TGCAGTGCTAGGCTAGCGGGAGTATACGAGCAGTACTTC; CDR3: CSARLAGVYEQYF
size: .; V: TRBV29-1; D: TRBD2; J: TRBJ2-5; DNA: TGCAGCTTGGAACTAGCGGGAGTTGAGGAGACCCAGTACTTC; CDR3: CSLELAGVEETQYF
size: many; V: TRBV9; D: TRBD2; J: TRBJ2-7; DNA: TGTGCCAGCAGCGTAGATAAGGGACTAGCTTACGAGCAGTACTTC; CDR3: CASSVDKGLAYEQYF
size: .; V: TRBV4-1; D: TRBD1; J: TRBJ1-6; DNA: TGCGCCAGCAGCCGGGACAGGGTCAATAATTCACCCCTCCACTTT; CDR3: CASSRDRVNNSPLHF
size: once; V: TRBV5-1; D: TRBD1; J: TRBJ1-2; DNA: TGTGCCAGCAGCTCCCCTCCCTCAGGGGGCAACTATGGCTACACCTTC; CDR3: CASSSPPSGGNYGYTF
size: many; V: TRBV12-3/TRBV12-4; D: .; J: TRBJ2-7; DNA: TGTGCCAGCAGCTCACAGGGTGCGACCCGCTACGAGCAGTACTTC; CDR3: CASSSQGATRYEQYF
size: once; V: TRBV10-3; D: .; J: TRBJ2-7; DNA: TGTGCCATCCGTCCGGACAGCGCCTACGAGCAGTACTTC; CDR3: CAIRPDSAYEQYF
size: many; V: TRBV29-1; D: .; J: TRBJ2-2; DNA: TGCAGCGCGGACAGGAACACCGGGGAGCTGTTTTTT; CDR3: CSADRNTGELFF
size: few; V: TRBV20-1; D: TRBD1; J: TRBJ1-1; DNA: TGCAGTGCTAGAGAGGGTTGGGGACAGCTGAACACTGAAGCTTTCTTT; CDR3: CSAREGWGQLNTEAFF
size: .; V: TRBV7-9; D: TRBD1; J: TRBJ1-4; DNA: TGTGCCAGCAGCCCGCCCCTCGGGGACAGGCGCGAAAAACTGTTTTTT; CDR3: CASSPPLGDRREKLFF
size: .; V: TRBV2; D: TRBD2; J: TRBJ2-6; DNA: TGTGCCAGCAGTATTGGGACTAGCGGGAGTCGCTTAGGGGCCAACGTCCTGACTTTC; CDR3: CASSIGTSGSRLGANVLTF
size: .; V: TRBV5-8; D: .; J: TRBJ1-2; DNA: TGTGCCAGCAGGGACGCGGTGGACTACACCTTC; CDR3: CASRDAVDYTF
size: few; V: TRBV19; D: TRBD1; J: TRBJ1-1; DNA: TGTGCCAGTAGCCTGACAGGGGGCAGGATGAACACTGAAGCTTTCTTT; CDR3: CASSLTGGRMNTEAFF
size: .; V: TRBV10-3; D: TRBD1; J: TRBJ2-2; DNA: TGTGCCCCTTCACGGCAGGGGGACACCGGGGAGCTGTTTTTT; CDR3: CAPSRQGDTGELFF
size: once; V: TRBV10-1; D: .; J: TRBJ2-2; DNA: TGCGCCAGCAGTGGGCAAGGCCTTAACACCGGGGAGCTGTCTTTT; CDR3: CASSGQGLNTGELSF